This TCR beta chain was observed in a study of identical twins. Only a few counts were recorded for this clonotype. Its antigen is unidentified. The CDR3 consists of 15 residues. Germline V gives CDR1 ENHRY, CDR2 SYGVKD. The V end lost 3 bases, the J end lost 1 base, and 12 bases lay between the germline ends. Findings and limits, study-wide: Where beta out-of-frame sequences were concerned, excess twin sharing was weaker.

TCRdb reprocessed the 5' RACE reads with MiXCR, giving one entry per CDR3 protein. Here the sample spans 460,000 or so distinct CDR3 sequences, more than 13% being singletons. These same records also appear under a second study, on yellow fever vaccine responses in identical twins.

Sample: CD4+ T cells sorted from blood. The J gene is TRBJ2-5, the V gene TRBV10-3, with D possibly called TRBD1 or TRBD2 (5 bases each). The sequence was obtained from a woman aged 18 to 35 in good health. CDR3 protein: CAISDLRGTQETQYF. CDR3 in DNA: TGTGCCATCAGTGATTTGCGAGGGACCCAAGAGACCCAGTACTTC.